The 25 T cell receptor beta chains in this list originate from one sample, sequenced in a study of blood T cell repertoires in COVID-19. Sequencing was performed with immunoSEQ multiplex PCR; in TCRdb, only in-frame clones are kept and a portion is missing. The data contain about 50,000 clones, more than 75% of them singletons. The sequencing sample was made of peripheral blood. The receptors were sampled from a woman aged 80 or older with COVID-19, enrolled during active disease.

The rearrangement links TRBV11-2 to TRBJ2-2; TRBD1 matches 7 bases. Per the germline V gene, CDR1 is SGHAT and CDR2 is FQNNGV. CDR3 length: 18 residues. V gave up 1 base and J gave up 5 bases; unmatched junction bases: 13. In DNA form, the CDR3 reads TGTGCCAGCAGCTTAGGGGTGAGAGGGGGCCGCGGAACCGGGGAGCTGTTTTTT. Protein: CASSLGVRGGRGTGELFF.

The V gene is TRBV7-9, the J gene TRBJ2-7; TRBD1 is a possible D gene (5 bases). Germline V gene data show CDR1 as SEHNR and CDR2 as FQNEAQ (reference sequence). CDR3 length: 12 amino acids. V lost 5 bases, J lost 3 bases, and 8 bases lay in between. CDR3 sequence (DNA): TGTGCCAGCAGCCTCCAGGGCTACGAGCAGTACTTC. As protein: CASSLQGYEQYF.

This clone was observed once. V usage is TRBV7-2 and J usage is TRBJ2-3; 11 bases are a match to TRBD2. The CDR3 loop spans 15 amino acids. Germline-derived CDR1 and CDR2 are SGHTA and FQGNSA. The junction had 5 bases not matched to a gene; V was cut back by 4 bases and J by 5 bases. The CDR3 DNA sequence: TGTGCCAGCAGCTCGACTAGCGGGAATGTAGATACGCAGTATTTT. Its translation is CASSSTSGNVDTQYF.

The chain is built from TRBV6-5 and TRBJ2-7, with D maybe TRBD2 (5 bases). Germline V gene sequence: CDR1 MNHEY, CDR2 SVGAGI. Trimming removed 2 bases from V and 0 bases from J, with 5 bases in between. The CDR3 is 13 amino acids. The CDR3 region is CASSYSGSYEQYF. The CDR3 bases are TGTGCCAGCAGTTACAGCGGCTCCTACGAGCAGTACTTC.

This rearrangement joins TRBV7-3 to TRBJ1-1; D may be TRBD1 (5 bases). Deletions cut 4 bases from V and 1 base from J, with 7 bases between. The CDR3 runs 13 residues. From germline, CDR1 is SGHTA and CDR2 FQGTGA. The CDR3 reads CASSSDRNTEAFF. The CDR3 coding sequence is TGTGCCAGCAGCTCCGACAGGAACACTGAAGCTTTCTTT.

This clone was seen just once. This chain uses TRBV3-1 (or the pseudogene TRBV3-2) with TRBJ1-1; TRBD1 agrees at 8 bases. The V segment lost 4 bases and the J segment 6 bases; nucleotides outside the gene matches: 4. Per the germline V gene, CDR1 is LGHDT and CDR2 is YNNKEL (reference sequence). The CDR3 is 13 residues long. The CDR3 sequence is CASSPRDRSEAFF. DNA of the CDR3: TGTGCCAGCAGCCCCCGGGACAGGTCTGAAGCTTTCTTT.

The rearrangement links TRBV29-1 to TRBJ1-2; 9 nucleotides agree with TRBD1. Germline CDR1 is SQVTM and CDR2 is ANQGSEA. There are 15 residues in the CDR3. With V trimmed by 0 bases and J by 6 bases, 8 bases remained unmatched. The DNA for the CDR3 is TGCAGCGTTGAAGATTTGCACAGGGGGCTGGATGGCTACACCTTC. Translating gives CSVEDLHRGLDGYTF.

The gene calls are TRBV18 and TRBJ2-5; no clear D gene. Germline lookup yields CDR1 KGHSH and CDR2 LQKENI. V dropped 7 bases and J dropped 1 base, with 13 bases sitting between them. The CDR3 covers 14 residues. CDR3 coding DNA: TGTGCCAGCTTAAGAGGAACCCTCCAAGAGACCCAGTACTTC. As protein: CASLRGTLQETQYF.

This clone was seen once. V usage is TRBV9 and J usage is TRBJ1-1; tentative D call: TRBD1 (5 bases). The CDR3 sequence is 13 residues long. Germline values: CDR1 SGDLS, CDR2 YYNGEE. The ends were cut back, 2 bases at V and 7 bases at J, with 12 bases in the middle. The chain's CDR3 is CASSVTGESEAFF. CDR3 DNA: TGTGCCAGCAGCGTGACGGGGGAGAGTGAAGCTTTCTTT.

The chain recombines TRBV10-2 with TRBJ1-2; 7 nucleotides align to TRBD1. CDR3 size: 17 residues. Losses at the gene ends were 6 bases for V and 0 bases for J; bases not matched to a gene: 13. CDR1 WSHSY and CDR2 SAAADI come from the germline V gene. The DNA for the CDR3 is TGCGCCAGCAGAAGAACAGGGGTTTATCCCTCTAACTATGGCTACACCTTC. Protein sequence: CASRRTGVYPSNYGYTF.

The rearrangement uses TRBV7-9 and TRBJ2-7; D is perhaps TRBD2 (5 bases). This CDR3 spans 13 amino acids. Per germline, CDR1 SEHNR and CDR2 FQNEAQ (reference sequence). V shed 1 base and J shed 4 bases, with 8 bases lying between them. This chain's CDR3 is CASSLGREYEQYF. The CDR3 bases are TGTGCCAGCAGCTTAGGAAGGGAGTACGAGCAGTACTTC. Using reference TRBV7-9 and TRBJ2-7 for the parts outside the CDR3, the full variable domain is DTGVSQNPRHKITKRGQNVTFRCDPISEHNRLYWYRQTLGQGPEFLTYFQNEAQLEKSRLLSDRFSAERPKGSFSTLEIQRTEQGDSAMYLCASSLGREYEQYFGPGTRLTVT.

This chain joins TRBV11-2 and TRBJ2-7; 11 bases line up with TRBD2. The germline V gene encodes CDR1 SGHAT and CDR2 FQNNGV. The CDR3 sequence is 18 residues long. With V trimmed by 2 bases and J by 1 base, 10 bases remained unmatched. CDR3 protein: CASSLSFTSGSSSYEQYF. CDR3 bases: TGTGCCAGCAGCTTAAGCTTTACTAGCGGGAGTTCATCCTACGAGCAGTACTTC.

The genes are TRBV29-1 and TRBJ1-1; no definite D call. Between the trimmed V and J ends, which lost 7 bases and 1 base, there was a span of 13 bases. The CDR3 contains 13 residues. Per germline, CDR1 SQVTM and CDR2 ANQGSEA. CDR3: CSASQTKNTEAFF. The CDR3 region has the DNA TGCAGCGCCTCCCAGACTAAGAACACTGAAGCTTTCTTT.

In the case of this clone: Mismatch with germline at one junction end may stem from a read error. The chain employs TRBV7-2 and TRBJ1-4; D possibly corresponds to TRBD1 (6 bases). The CDR3 sequence is 13 residues long. Germline lookup yields CDR1 SGHTA and CDR2 FQGNSA. CDR3 protein: CASSLTPGQGRVF. The CDR3 nucleotides read TGTGCCAGCAGCTTGACCCCCGGGCAGGGGAGGGTTTTT.

CDR3 in amino acids: CASSLGTGTDTQYF. CDR3 in DNA: TGCGCCAGCAGCCTGGGGACAGGGACAGATACGCAGTATTTT. V is TRBV5-1 and J is TRBJ2-3; 9 bases are shared with TRBD1. J lost 3 bases, V lost 4 bases, and 3 bases had no gene match. Per the germline V gene, CDR1 is SGHRS and CDR2 is YFSETQ. This CDR3 has 14 residues.

The V call is TRBV20-1, the J call TRBJ1-1; possible D gene TRBD1, 5 bases. Germline lookup yields CDR1 DFQATT and CDR2 SNEGSKA (reference sequence). V lost 3 bases and J 5 bases, leaving 16 bases between the germline ends. This CDR3 contains 14 residues. CDR3 sequence reads: CSASHPRAWTEAFF. DNA of the CDR3: TGCAGTGCTAGTCACCCCAGGGCATGGACTGAAGCTTTCTTT.

This sequence joins TRBV27 and TRBJ1-6, with a possible D match to TRBD1 (6 bases). V was pared by 6 bases and J by 7 bases, with 19 bases between. The CDR3 contains 16 residues. Germline lookup yields CDR1 MNHEY and CDR2 SMNVEV (reference sequence). DNA for the CDR3: TGTGCCAGCAGAGAGCAGGGGAGTCTTAAGAATTCACCCCTCCACTTT. Encoded protein: CASREQGSLKNSPLHF.

CDR3 nucleotides: TGCGCCAGCAGCTGGGCGAGGACTAGCGGGTTCACAGATACGCAGTATTTT. Translation gives CASSWARTSGFTDTQYF. The rearrangement joins TRBV5-1 to TRBJ2-3; 11 nucleotides line up with TRBD2. Germline CDR1 is SGHRS and CDR2 is YFSETQ. V dropped 3 bases and J dropped 2; count of bases not matched to a gene: 8. The CDR3 totals 17 residues.

The chain has TRBV2 and TRBJ1-4; D is unclear. Germline V gene data show CDR1 as SNHLY and CDR2 as FYNNEI. V gave up 5 bases and J gave up 0 bases, with 10 bases separating them. The CDR3 is 15 residues long. The CDR3 loop is CASSKQATTNEKLFF. The CDR3 nucleotides are TGTGCCAGCAGTAAGCAGGCAACAACTAATGAAAAACTGTTTTTT.

The chain combines TRBV9 with TRBJ2-1, with D perhaps TRBD2 (5 bases). The CDR3 contains 16 residues. Trimming stripped 5 bases from V and 5 bases from J, with 20 bases between. Looked up from germline, CDR1 is SGDLS and CDR2 is YYNGEE. The CDR3 nucleotides read TGTGCCAGCAGGGGAGTCACGGGCATTAGCGACAATGAGCAGTTCTTC. Its translation is CASRGVTGISDNEQFF.

This clone showed up just once. The chain employs TRBV3-1 (or the pseudogene TRBV3-2) and TRBJ1-4; D not resolved. The CDR3 runs 11 residues. V was pared by 4 bases and J by 6 bases, with 3 bases between. Germline CDR1 is LGHDT and CDR2 is YNNKEL (reference sequence). CDR3 amino acids: CASSRDEKLFF. CDR3 coding DNA: TGTGCCAGCAGCCGAGATGAAAAACTGTTTTTT.

As regards this clone: At the DNA level, this CDR3 is encoded by other sequences in the same sample as well. The genes are TRBV19 and TRBJ1-5; D may be TRBD1 (6 bases). V was cut by 4 bases and J by 4 bases, with 14 bases left in between. The CDR3 loop spans 15 amino acids. The germline V gene encodes CDR1 LNHDA and CDR2 SQIVND (reference sequence). In DNA, the CDR3 is TGTGCCAGTAGTACCTGGGGGCAGGGGAATCAGCCCCAGCATTTT. Amino acid sequence: CASSTWGQGNQPQHF.

The chain is built from TRBV11-2 and TRBJ1-2; TRBD1 aligns across 9 bases. Germline V gene lookup returns CDR1 SGHAT and CDR2 FQNNGV. The J segment lost 6 bases and the V segment lost 5 bases, leaving 10 bases of the junction unmatched. The CDR3 has 15 amino acids. This CDR3 reads CASSPNRDRADGYTF. CDR3 bases: TGTGCCAGCAGCCCAAACCGGGACAGGGCAGATGGCTACACCTTC. The full variable domain, completed using reference TRBV11-2 and TRBJ1-2, is EAGVAQSPRYKIIEKRQSVAFWCNPISGHATLYWYQQILGQGPKLLIQFQNNGVVDDSQLPKDRFSAERLKGVDSTLKIQPAKLEDSAVYLCASSPNRDRADGYTFGSGTRLTVV.

Details on this clone: Other DNA sequences of this sample code for an identical CDR3. The CDR3 coding sequence is TGTGCCAGCAGCCCTGGGGGGGGCAATCAGCCCCAGCATTTT. It encodes CASSPGGGNQPQHF. This rearrangement joins TRBV3-1 (or the pseudogene TRBV3-2) to TRBJ1-5; the D gene is possibly TRBD1 (5 bases). CDR3 length: 14 amino acids. CDR1 is LGHDT and CDR2 is YNNKEL in the germline V gene (reference sequence). Deletions cut 4 bases from V and 2 bases from J, with 9 bases between.

The gene calls are TRBV18 and TRBJ1-4, with TRBD1 as a possible D gene (5 bases). The CDR3 totals 16 residues. Germline-derived CDR1 and CDR2 are KGHSH and LQKENI. V lost 2 bases and J lost 5, with 15 bases in between. CDR3 sequence reads: CASSPMSGGLNEKLFF. CDR3 bases: TGTGCCAGCTCACCAATGTCGGGGGGTCTCAATGAAAAACTGTTTTTT.